The clone carrying this T cell receptor beta chain has only one observation. No antigen is known for it. Germline V gene sequence: CDR1 MNHNS, CDR2 SASEGT. V dropped 6 bases and J dropped 7 bases, with 21 bases sitting between them. This CDR3 region has 15 residues. The authors amplified TCR beta CDR3 from genomic DNA using two-round multiplex PCR. With primers specific to each TRBV and TRBJ gene, the first-round PCR was performed. TCRdb processed the multiplex PCR reads anew with MiXCR; each CDR3 protein has one entry. The sample lists over 25,000 distinct CDR3 sequences; under 60% were seen once. This entry is derived from a study of prognosis after radiotherapy for stage I lung cancer. On the study more broadly: Over 11 patients presented with newly diagnosed primary stage I lung tumors, and about five carried oligometastatic NSCLC following surgical resection of the primary tumor. Study-wide points: Patients' TRBV and TRBJ gene usage reportedly differed by presence or absence of metastases.

This specimen consisted of PBMCs, obtained before or after stereotactic body radiation therapy (not recorded which). V and J are TRBV6-1 and TRBJ1-2, with a weak D call TRBD1 (5 bases). This clonotype was obtained from a donor aged 50 or older with non-small cell lung cancer. CDR3 residues: CASSSLQGAFGGYTF. For the CDR3, the DNA is TGTGCCAGCAGCTCACTTCAGGGAGCCTTCGGTGGCTACACCTTC.